Presented here are 12 T cell receptor beta chains from one specimen sequenced in a study of human T cells and chemical hapten exposure. TCRdb re-analysed the RACE reads in MiXCR, keeping a single row per CDR3 protein. The sample holds tens of thousands of distinct CDR3 sequences, approximately 9.8% seen once. The time point denotes: patch test 1, 2 weeks after DPC sensitization. Specified treatment: therapeutic diphenylcyclopropenone sensitization with weekly scalp DPC. The source material was whole blood, sampled in connection with sensitization to the hapten diphenylcyclopropenone (DPC). These receptors were collected from a woman between 40 and 50 years old with alopecia areata. Some clones in this sample may be carry-over from other donors' samples.

The chain combines TRBV29-1 with TRBJ2-3, with 7 bases aligning to TRBD2. J gave up 5 bases and V 2 bases, and 4 bases lay outside the gene matches. This CDR3 is 13 amino acids long. From germline, CDR1 is SQVTM and CDR2 ANQGSEA. CDR3 sequence reads: CSVESGAGDTQYF. In DNA form, the CDR3 reads TGCAGCGTTGAAAGCGGGGCGGGAGATACGCAGTATTTT.

This clonotype has ten or more counts. The V call is TRBV12-3 or TRBV12-4, the J call TRBJ2-2; 8 nucleotides agree with TRBD1. The V gene end was trimmed by 1 base and the J gene end by 7 bases; junction bases not matched to a gene: 5. The CDR3 covers 15 residues. The CDR3 is CASSLGTGQDGELFF. CDR3 DNA: TGTGCCAGCAGTTTAGGGACAGGGCAGGACGGGGAGCTGTTTTTT.

With regard to this clonotype: A much larger clone lies a single base off, so this may be a read error. The chain uses TRBV21-1 and TRBJ1-1; TRBD1 is taken as the D call from the table, unchecked against the DNA. TRBV21-1 is a documented pseudogene. CDR3 length: 17 residues. CDR3: CASSDFQVGQGVTVAFF. For the CDR3, the DNA is TGTGCCAGCAGCGACTTTCAGGTGGGACAGGGAGTGACTGTAGCTTTCTTT.

This clonotype has a handful of counts. The rearrangement uses TRBV11-2 and TRBJ2-3; a possible D gene is TRBD1 (5 bases). This CDR3 spans 16 amino acids. Germline values: CDR1 SGHAT, CDR2 FQNNGV. Between the trimmed V and J ends, which lost 0 bases and 5 bases, there was a span of 15 bases. In nucleotides, the CDR3 is TGTGCCAGCAGCTTAGATCGGCCAGGTACAGGAGATACGCAGTATTTT. Its protein is CASSLDRPGTGDTQYF.

This clonotype occurred many times. The gene calls are TRBV6-6 and TRBJ1-6, with D hard to call. Trimming removed 5 bases at V and 14 bases at J, with 16 bases between. Germline CDR1 and CDR2: MNHNY and SVGAGI (reference sequence). CDR3 length: 13 residues. CDR3: CASSPPSVGTLHF. The CDR3 DNA is TGTGCCAGCAGTCCCCCCTCAGTGGGAACCCTCCACTTT.

This clonotype was observed at least ten times. V and J are TRBV6-2 or TRBV6-3 and TRBJ2-1, with TRBD2 identical over 13 bases. The junction had 3 bases not matched to a gene; V was cut back by 5 bases and J by 5 bases. The CDR3 contains 15 residues. CDR1 is MNHEY and CDR2 is SVGEGT in the germline V gene. The CDR3 coding sequence is TGTGCCAGCAGTCCCGGGACTAGCGGGAACAATGAGCAGTTCTTC. This encodes CASSPGTSGNNEQFF.

This clonotype was seen only a few times. The chain links TRBV20-1 to TRBJ1-3; 7 positions match TRBD1. The ends lost 5 bases at V and 0 bases at J; junction bases unmatched: 10. The CDR3 is made up of 16 amino acids. Germline loops: CDR1 DFQATT, CDR2 SNEGSKA (reference sequence). The CDR3 DNA follows: TGCAGTGCTGAGGATTACAGGGGCAGCTCTGGAAACACCATATATTTT. Protein product: CSAEDYRGSSGNTIYF.

The V gene is TRBV29-1, the J gene TRBJ2-1; the match to TRBD1 covers 8 bases. The germline CDR1 and CDR2 sequences are SQVTM and ANQGSEA. Trimming cost V 6 bases and J 7 bases; bases outside gene matches: 8. CDR3 size: 13 residues. CDR3 DNA: TGCAGCGTCGTGACGCAGGGGGCGAATGAGCAGTTCTTC. Its protein is CSVVTQGANEQFF.

The sample holds many counts of this clonotype. This chain links TRBV6-6 with TRBJ2-1, with D possibly matching TRBD2 (7 bases). Germline CDR1 reads MNHNY; CDR2 reads SVGAGI (reference sequence). This CDR3 comprises 18 residues. V shed 0 bases and J shed 3 bases, with 18 bases lying between them. CDR3 bases: TGTGCCAGCAGTTACTCGTGGGGGGCTAGCGGAAACTACAATGAGCAGTTCTTC. This sequence encodes CASSYSWGASGNYNEQFF.

The CDR3 is CASSQQGIGYGYTF. DNA of the CDR3: TGTGCCAGCAGTCAACAGGGTATCGGCTATGGCTACACCTTC. This rearrangement joins TRBV25-1 to TRBJ1-2; possibly TRBD1 for D (6 bases). This CDR3 contains 14 residues. Germline V gives CDR1 MGHDK, CDR2 SYGVNS. With 5 bases removed from V and 4 bases from J, the gap between germline ends came to 14 bases.

This clonotype turned up a few times. The chain joins TRBV4-1 to TRBJ2-1; 8 bases are shared with TRBD1. The CDR3 has 13 residues. Germline V gene sequence: CDR1 MGHRA, CDR2 YSYEKL. J was trimmed by 10 bases and V by 5 bases; bases with no gene match: 7. As DNA, the CDR3 is TGCGCCAGCAGCGGGCTTACAGGGGGAGAGCAGTTCTTC. Residues: CASSGLTGGEQFF.

There are a few counts of this clonotype. The chain uses TRBV6-2 or TRBV6-3 and TRBJ2-7; TRBD2 aligns across 8 bases. CDR1 MNHEY and CDR2 SVGEGT come from the germline V gene. Trimming cost V 5 bases and J 4 bases; bases outside gene matches: 19. This CDR3 contains 18 residues. The DNA for the CDR3 is TGTGCCAGCAGTGCCTCCGGGACTAGAATTATATCTGGGTACGAGCAGTACTTC. Translation: CASSASGTRIISGYEQYF.